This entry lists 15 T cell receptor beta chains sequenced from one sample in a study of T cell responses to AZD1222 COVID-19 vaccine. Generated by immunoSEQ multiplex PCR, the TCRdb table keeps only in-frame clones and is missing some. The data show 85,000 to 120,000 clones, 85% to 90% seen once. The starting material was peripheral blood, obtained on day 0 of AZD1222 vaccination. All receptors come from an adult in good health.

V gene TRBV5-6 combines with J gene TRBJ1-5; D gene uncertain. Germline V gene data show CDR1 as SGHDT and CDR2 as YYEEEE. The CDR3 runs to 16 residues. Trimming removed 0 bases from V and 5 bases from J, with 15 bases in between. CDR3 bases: TGTGCCAGCAGCTTGGGGACGGGCGGGGTCCATCAGCCCCAGCATTTT. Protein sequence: CASSLGTGGVHQPQHF.

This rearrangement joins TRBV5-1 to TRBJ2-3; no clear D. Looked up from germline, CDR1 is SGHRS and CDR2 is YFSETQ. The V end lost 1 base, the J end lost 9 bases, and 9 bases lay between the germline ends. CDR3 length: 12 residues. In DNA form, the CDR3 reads TGCGCCAGCAGCTTGCCCGAACGAACGCAGTATTTT. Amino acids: CASSLPERTQYF. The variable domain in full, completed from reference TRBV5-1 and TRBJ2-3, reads KAGVTQTPRYLIKTRGQQVTLSCSPISGHRSVSWYQQTPGQGLQFLFEYFSETQRNKGNFPGRFSGRQFSNSRSEMNVSTLELGDSALYLCASSLPERTQYFGPGTRLTVL.

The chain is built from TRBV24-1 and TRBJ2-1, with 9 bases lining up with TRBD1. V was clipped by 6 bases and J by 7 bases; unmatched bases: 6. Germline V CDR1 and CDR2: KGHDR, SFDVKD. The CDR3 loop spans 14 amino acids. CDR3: CATSPGQGINEQFF. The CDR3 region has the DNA TGTGCCACCAGTCCGGGACAGGGAATTAATGAGCAGTTCTTC.

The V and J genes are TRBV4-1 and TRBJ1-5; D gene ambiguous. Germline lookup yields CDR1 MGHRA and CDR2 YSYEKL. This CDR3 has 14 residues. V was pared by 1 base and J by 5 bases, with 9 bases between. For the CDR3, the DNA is TGCGCCAGCAGCCAAGGCGGAAGGGATCAGCCCCAGCATTTT. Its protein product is CASSQGGRDQPQHF.

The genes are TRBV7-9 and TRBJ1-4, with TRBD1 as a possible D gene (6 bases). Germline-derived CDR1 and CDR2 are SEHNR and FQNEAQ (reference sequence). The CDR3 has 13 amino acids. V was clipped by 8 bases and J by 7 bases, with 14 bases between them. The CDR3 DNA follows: TGTGCCAGCTACGGACTCAGGGGTGAAAAACTGTTTTTT. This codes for CASYGLRGEKLFF. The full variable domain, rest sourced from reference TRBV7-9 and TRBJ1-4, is DTGVSQNPRHKITKRGQNVTFRCDPISEHNRLYWYRQTLGQGPEFLTYFQNEAQLEKSRLLSDRFSAERPKGSFSTLEIQRTEQGDSAMYLCASYGLRGEKLFFGSGTQLSVL.

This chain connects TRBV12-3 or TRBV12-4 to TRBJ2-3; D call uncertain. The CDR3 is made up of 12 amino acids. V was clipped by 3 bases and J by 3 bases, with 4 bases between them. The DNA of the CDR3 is TGTGCCAGCAGTTTTGGTACAGATACGCAGTATTTT. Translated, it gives CASSFGTDTQYF.

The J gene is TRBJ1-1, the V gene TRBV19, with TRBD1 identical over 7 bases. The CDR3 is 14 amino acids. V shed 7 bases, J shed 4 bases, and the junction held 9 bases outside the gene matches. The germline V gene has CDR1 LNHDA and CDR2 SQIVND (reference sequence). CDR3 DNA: TGTGCCAGTAACCCAGACAGGGTCCCCACTGAAGCTTTCTTT. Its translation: CASNPDRVPTEAFF.

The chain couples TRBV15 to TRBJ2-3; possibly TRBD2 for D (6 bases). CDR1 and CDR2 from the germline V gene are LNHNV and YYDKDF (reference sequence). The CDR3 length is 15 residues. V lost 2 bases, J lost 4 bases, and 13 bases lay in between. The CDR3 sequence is CATSRPGVGADTQYF. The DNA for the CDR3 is TGTGCCACCAGCAGACCGGGAGTGGGCGCAGATACGCAGTATTTT.

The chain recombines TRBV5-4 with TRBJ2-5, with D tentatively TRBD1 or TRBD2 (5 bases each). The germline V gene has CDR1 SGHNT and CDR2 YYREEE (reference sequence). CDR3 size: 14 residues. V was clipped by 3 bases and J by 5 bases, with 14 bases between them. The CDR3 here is CASSSGTASETQYF. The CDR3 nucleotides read TGTGCCAGCAGCTCCGGGACGGCCTCGGAGACCCAGTACTTC. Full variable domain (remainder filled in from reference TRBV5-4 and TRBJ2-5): ETGVTQSPTHLIKTRGQQVTLRCSSQSGHNTVSWYQQALGQGPQFIFQYYREEENGRGNFPPRFSGLQFPNYSSELNVNALELDDSALYLCASSSGTASETQYFGPGTRLLVL.

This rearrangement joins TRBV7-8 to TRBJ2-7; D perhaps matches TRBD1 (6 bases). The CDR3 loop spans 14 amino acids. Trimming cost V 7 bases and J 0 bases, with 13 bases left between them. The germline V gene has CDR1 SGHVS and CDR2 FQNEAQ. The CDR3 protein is CASTTGTSSYEQYF. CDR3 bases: TGTGCCAGCACCACCGGGACAAGCTCCTACGAGCAGTACTTC.

CDR3 nucleotide sequence: TGCGCCGGTACACAACCTCCGGGACTAGCGTCCTACGAGCAGTACTTC. Amino acids: CAGTQPPGLASYEQYF. This rearrangement joins TRBV10-1 to TRBJ2-7, with 10 bases that match TRBD2. Germline lookup yields CDR1 WNHNN and CDR2 SYGVQD (reference sequence). The CDR3 length is 16 residues. V dropped 11 bases and J dropped 1; count of bases not matched to a gene: 14.

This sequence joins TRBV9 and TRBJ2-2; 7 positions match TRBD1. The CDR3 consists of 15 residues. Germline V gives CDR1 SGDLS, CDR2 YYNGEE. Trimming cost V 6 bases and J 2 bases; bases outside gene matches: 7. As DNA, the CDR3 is TGTGCCAGCAACCCAGGGGGTTTAAACACCGGGGAGCTGTTTTTT. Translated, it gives CASNPGGLNTGELFF.

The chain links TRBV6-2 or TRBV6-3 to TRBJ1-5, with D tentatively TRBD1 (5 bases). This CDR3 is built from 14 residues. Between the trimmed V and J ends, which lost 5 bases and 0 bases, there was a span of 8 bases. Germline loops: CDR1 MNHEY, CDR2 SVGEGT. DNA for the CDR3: TGTGCCAGCAGTCGTGACAGTAGCAATCAGCCCCAGCATTTT. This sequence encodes CASSRDSSNQPQHF.

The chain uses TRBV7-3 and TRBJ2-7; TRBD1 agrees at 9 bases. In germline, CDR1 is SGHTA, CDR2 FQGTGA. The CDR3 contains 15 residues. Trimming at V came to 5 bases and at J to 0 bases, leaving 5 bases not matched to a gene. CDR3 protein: CASSLGTGSSYEQYF. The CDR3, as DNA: TGTGCCAGCAGCCTCGGGACAGGGAGCTCCTACGAGCAGTACTTC.

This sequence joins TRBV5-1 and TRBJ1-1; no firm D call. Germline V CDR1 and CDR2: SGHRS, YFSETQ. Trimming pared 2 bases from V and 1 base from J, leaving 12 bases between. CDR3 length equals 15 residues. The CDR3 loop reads CASSLQSVENTEAFF. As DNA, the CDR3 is TGCGCCAGCAGCTTACAATCAGTCGAGAACACTGAAGCTTTCTTT.